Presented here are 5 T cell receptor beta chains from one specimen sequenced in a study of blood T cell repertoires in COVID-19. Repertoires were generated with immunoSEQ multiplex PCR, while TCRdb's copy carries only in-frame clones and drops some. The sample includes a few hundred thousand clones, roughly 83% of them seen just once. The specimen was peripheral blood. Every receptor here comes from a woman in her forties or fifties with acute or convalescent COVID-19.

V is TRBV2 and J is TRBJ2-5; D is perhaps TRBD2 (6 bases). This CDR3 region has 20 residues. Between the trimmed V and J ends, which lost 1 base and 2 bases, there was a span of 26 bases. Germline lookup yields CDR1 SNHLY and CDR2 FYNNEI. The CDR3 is CASSEEGSWDSAGYQETQYF. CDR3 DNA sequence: TGTGCCAGCAGTGAAGAGGGAAGTTGGGACTCCGCGGGGTATCAAGAGACCCAGTACTTC.

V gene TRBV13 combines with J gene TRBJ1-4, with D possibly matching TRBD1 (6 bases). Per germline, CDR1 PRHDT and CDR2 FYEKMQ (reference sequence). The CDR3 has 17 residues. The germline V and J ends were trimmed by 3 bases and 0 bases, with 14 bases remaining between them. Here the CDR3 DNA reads TGTGCCAGCAGCTTCGGACAGACCCGGCCAACTAATGAAAAACTGTTTTTT. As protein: CASSFGQTRPTNEKLFF. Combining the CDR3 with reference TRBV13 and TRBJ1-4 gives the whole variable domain AAGVIQSPRHLIKEKRETATLKCYPIPRHDTVYWYQQGPGQDPQFLISFYEKMQSDKGSIPDRFSAQQFSDYHSELNMSSLELGDSALYFCASSFGQTRPTNEKLFFGSGTQLSVL.

The DNA for the CDR3 is TGTGCCAGTAGTCCGAGGACAGGGGGCCAATCTTCCCACAATTCACCCCTCCACTTT. It translates to CASSPRTGGQSSHNSPLHF. The gene calls are TRBV19 and TRBJ1-6, with 11 bases aligning to TRBD1. CDR1 is LNHDA and CDR2 is SQIVND in the germline V gene (reference sequence). The CDR3 runs 19 residues. Trimming took 5 bases from V and 7 from J; bases not matched to a gene: 16.

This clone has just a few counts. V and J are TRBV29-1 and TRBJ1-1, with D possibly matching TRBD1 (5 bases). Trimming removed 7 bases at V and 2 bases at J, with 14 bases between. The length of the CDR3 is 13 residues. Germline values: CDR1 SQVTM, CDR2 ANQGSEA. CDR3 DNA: TGCAGCGGAACTCGACAGCAAAACACTGAAGCTTTCTTT. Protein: CSGTRQQNTEAFF.

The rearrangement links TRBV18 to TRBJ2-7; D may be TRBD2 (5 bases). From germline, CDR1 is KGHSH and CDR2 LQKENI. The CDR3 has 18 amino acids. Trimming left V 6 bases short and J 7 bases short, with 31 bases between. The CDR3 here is CASSLTPPDGTHRGEQYF. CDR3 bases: TGTGCCAGCTCCCTCACCCCCCCAGACGGAACCCACCGAGGGGAGCAGTACTTC. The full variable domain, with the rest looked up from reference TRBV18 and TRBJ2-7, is NAGVMQNPRHLVRRRGQEARLRCSPMKGHSHVYWYRQLPEEGLKFMVYLQKENIIDESGMPKERFSAEFPKEGPSILRIQQVVRGDSAAYFCASSLTPPDGTHRGEQYFGPGTRLTVT.